These 9 T cell receptor beta chains share one sample of origin, sequenced in a study of Graves' ophthalmopathy and Graves' hyperthyroidism. Beta-chain TCR CDR3 regions were amplified from RNA transcripts. An initial RT-PCR round employing HTBI primers preceded a second-round multiplex PCR. One entry per CDR3 protein, called by TCRdb with MiXCR from the multiplex PCR reads. The sample contains about 230,000 distinct CDR3 sequences, around 45% of which appear only once. Sequenced: peripheral blood. These receptors were obtained from an adult man with Graves' ophthalmopathy.

This rearrangement joins TRBV6-1 to TRBJ1-2; TRBD1 matches 7 bases. The CDR3 sequence is 14 residues long. Losses at the gene ends were 3 bases for V and 5 bases for J; bases not matched to a gene: 6. Germline values: CDR1 MNHNS, CDR2 SASEGT. CDR3 sequence reads: CASSDAGGPYGYTF. CDR3 nucleotide sequence: TGTGCCAGCAGTGATGCAGGGGGGCCTTATGGCTACACCTTC.

The V and J genes are TRBV14 and TRBJ2-7; D possibly uses TRBD1 or TRBD2 (5 bases each). CDR3 length: 15 residues. Germline loops: CDR1 SGHDN, CDR2 FVKESK. With 1 base removed from V and 2 bases from J, the gap between germline ends came to 12 bases. The CDR3 sequence: CASSQAWGSTYEQYF. CDR3 nucleotides: TGTGCCAGCAGCCAAGCCTGGGGGTCGACCTACGAGCAGTACTTC.

V and J are TRBV29-1 and TRBJ1-1; 7 nucleotides align to TRBD1. CDR1 is SQVTM and CDR2 is ANQGSEA in the germline V gene. Trimming cost V 5 bases and J 1 base; bases outside gene matches: 10. CDR3 length equals 15 residues. Here the CDR3 reads CSVKTGMEGNTEAFF. The DNA of the CDR3 is TGCAGCGTTAAGACAGGGATGGAAGGGAACACTGAAGCTTTCTTT.

This clonotype was detected only a few times. The chain links TRBV11-2 to TRBJ2-5, with 10 bases lining up with TRBD2. Germline-derived CDR1 and CDR2 are SGHAT and FQNNGV. V shed 4 bases and J 3 bases; nucleotides not matched to a gene: 5. This CDR3 has 15 residues. The CDR3 DNA reads TGTGCCAGCAGCTCGGGACTAGCGTTTAAAGAGACCCAGTACTTC. Amino acids: CASSSGLAFKETQYF.

This chain joins TRBV7-8 and TRBJ1-2, with a weak D call TRBD1 (6 bases). The germline V gene has CDR1 SGHVS and CDR2 FQNEAQ. The CDR3 has 15 amino acids. Trimming left V 1 base short and J 3 bases short, with 12 bases between. Here the CDR3 reads CASSLGRQADYGYTF. CDR3 DNA sequence: TGTGCCAGCAGCTTAGGGCGACAGGCGGACTATGGCTACACCTTC.

This clonotype was observed many times. V gene TRBV25-1 combines with J gene TRBJ2-5; 16 bases are shared with TRBD2. Germline V gene data show CDR1 as MGHDK and CDR2 as SYGVNS. With V trimmed by 3 bases and J by 5 bases, 6 bases remained unmatched. The CDR3 spans 17 residues. This CDR3 is CASSEGLAGGPRETQYF. The CDR3 DNA reads TGTGCCAGCAGTGAGGGACTAGCGGGAGGGCCACGGGAGACCCAGTACTTC.

The chain has TRBV7-3 and TRBJ1-5; D is unresolved. V was cut by 2 bases and J by 3 bases, with 14 bases left in between. Per germline, CDR1 SGHTA and CDR2 FQGTGA. The CDR3 runs 16 residues. The CDR3 sequence is CASSLVGSETNQPQHF. The CDR3 bases are TGTGCCAGCAGCTTAGTGGGATCAGAGACCAATCAGCCCCAGCATTTT. Looking up the rest from reference TRBV7-3 and TRBJ1-5 gives the full variable domain: GAGVSQTPSNKVTEKGKYVELRCDPISGHTALYWYRQSLGQGPEFLIYFQGTGAADDSGLPNDRFFAVRPEGSVSTLKIQRTERGDSAVYLCASSLVGSETNQPQHFGDGTRLSIL.

The rearrangement joins TRBV7-6 to TRBJ1-4, with D uncertain. CDR1 is SGHVS and CDR2 is FNYEAQ in the germline V gene. Trimming left V 1 base short and J 6 bases short, with 9 bases between. The CDR3 is 14 amino acids. CDR3 amino acids: CASSLGSGDEKLFF. DNA of the CDR3: TGTGCCAGCAGCTTAGGAAGCGGAGATGAAAAACTGTTTTTT.

This clonotype was picked up a small number of times. The CDR3 here is CASSLAGTGDNYGYTF. The CDR3 bases are TGCGCCAGCAGCTTGGCCGGGACAGGGGACAACTATGGCTACACCTTC. The chain has TRBV5-1 and TRBJ1-2; 10 nucleotides agree with TRBD1. With V trimmed by 0 bases and J by 2 bases, 4 bases remained unmatched. CDR3 length: 16 residues. Germline V gene data show CDR1 as SGHRS and CDR2 as YFSETQ.